This passage covers 25 T cell receptor beta chains from one sample sequenced in a study of blood T cell repertoires in COVID-19. Sequencing used immunoSEQ multiplex PCR; TCRdb keeps in-frame clones, though not all of them. The sample lists about 190,000 clones, approximately 79% occurring once. The sample consisted of peripheral blood. The receptor source for this set is a man in his fifties who had recovered from COVID-19.

The chain joins TRBV7-2 to TRBJ1-2, with TRBD1 matching 8 bases. V was clipped by 5 bases and J by 2 bases; unmatched bases: 4. Germline CDR1 is SGHTA and CDR2 is FQGNSA. The CDR3 loop spans 14 amino acids. CDR3 in amino acids: CASSPQGVNYGYTF. As DNA, the CDR3 is TGTGCCAGCAGCCCACAGGGGGTGAACTATGGCTACACCTTC.

This rearrangement joins TRBV5-1 to TRBJ1-2, with D unresolved. Per germline, CDR1 SGHRS and CDR2 YFSETQ. The CDR3 runs to 15 residues. With 2 bases removed from V and 4 bases from J, the gap between germline ends came to 15 bases. The CDR3 loop reads CASSLLSAGAYGYTF. The CDR3 nucleotides read TGCGCCAGCAGCTTACTATCCGCCGGCGCCTATGGCTACACCTTC.

The chain is built from TRBV12-3 or TRBV12-4 and TRBJ1-2; possible D gene TRBD1, 5 bases. With 7 bases removed from V and 6 bases from J, the gap between germline ends came to 15 bases. CDR3 length equals 13 residues. CDR3 nucleotide sequence: TGTGCCAGCATGAGAGCAGGGATGCATGGCTACACCTTC. Translating it yields CASMRAGMHGYTF.

The chain carries TRBV9 and TRBJ2-7; 8 positions agree with TRBD1. CDR1 and CDR2 (germline): SGDLS, YYNGEE. V lost 4 bases to trimming and J lost 5 bases; unmatched junction nucleotides: 5. The CDR3 consists of 13 residues. The CDR3 bases are TGTGCCAGCAGCCGGGGACAGGATCACGAGCAGTACTTC. It specifies CASSRGQDHEQYF.

The V gene is TRBV19, the J gene TRBJ2-2; possible D gene TRBD2, 6 bases. Germline values: CDR1 LNHDA, CDR2 SQIVND (reference sequence). V was trimmed by 9 bases and J by 4 bases, leaving 18 bases between them. There are 15 residues in the CDR3. The DNA for the CDR3 is TGTGCCAGCGGTATCCCGGGGGTCTCCACCGGGGAGCTGTTTTTT. This encodes CASGIPGVSTGELFF.

This clone was picked up one time. The chain uses TRBV20-1 and TRBJ2-7; D gene unclear. Deletions cut 6 bases from V and 2 bases from J, with 8 bases between. The CDR3 spans 11 residues. Germline assignment: CDR1 DFQATT and CDR2 SNEGSKA (reference sequence). The CDR3 is CSAIGPYEQYF. In DNA form, the CDR3 reads TGCAGTGCAATCGGTCCCTACGAGCAGTACTTC.

The V gene is TRBV9, the J gene TRBJ2-3; 8 bases are shared with TRBD2. Losses at the gene ends were 3 bases for V and 2 bases for J; bases not matched to a gene: 11. Germline V gene sequence: CDR1 SGDLS, CDR2 YYNGEE. The CDR3 has 17 amino acids. The CDR3 region is CASSAPPRGGFTDTQYF. The CDR3, as DNA: TGTGCCAGCAGCGCACCACCTCGCGGGGGGTTCACAGATACGCAGTATTTT.

This chain uses TRBV5-1 with TRBJ1-5; 8 nucleotides match TRBD1. The CDR3 has 15 residues. Trimming removed 5 bases from V and 4 bases from J; junction bases left unmatched: 8. Germline assignment: CDR1 SGHRS and CDR2 YFSETQ. CDR3 coding DNA: TGCGCCAGCAGTATAGGGACAGGCGGGAATCAGCCCCAGCATTTT. Translating it yields CASSIGTGGNQPQHF.

J is TRBJ2-7 and V is TRBV28, with D unresolved. The CDR3 has 12 residues. V gave up 7 bases and J gave up 3 bases, with 10 bases separating them. Germline CDR1 is MDHEN and CDR2 is SYDVKM. Written as DNA, the CDR3 is TGTGCCAGCACAGGTCTAAACTACGAGCAGTACTTC. It translates to CASTGLNYEQYF.

This chain joins TRBV9 and TRBJ2-1, with TRBD2 identical over 9 bases. From germline, CDR1 is SGDLS and CDR2 YYNGEE. This CDR3 is 15 amino acids long. J was trimmed by 4 bases and V by 3 bases; bases with no gene match: 5. CDR3 region: CASSAGLAPYNEQFF. The CDR3 DNA reads as TGTGCCAGCAGCGCTGGACTAGCGCCTTACAATGAGCAGTTCTTC.

This clone was counted only a few times. The chain links TRBV15 to TRBJ1-4; 7 positions match TRBD1. Germline CDR1 and CDR2: LNHNV and YYDKDF (reference sequence). This CDR3 has 16 amino acids. J lost 8 bases, V lost 2 bases, and 11 bases had no gene match. CDR3 protein: CATSRPGRQGAEKLFF. DNA for the CDR3: TGTGCCACCAGCAGACCCGGGAGACAGGGAGCCGAAAAACTGTTTTTT. The variable domain in full, with the rest retrieved from reference TRBV15 and TRBJ1-4, is DAMVIQNPRYQVTQFGKPVTLSCSQTLNHNVMYWYQQKSSQAPKLLFHYYDKDFNNEADTPDNFQSRRPNTSFCFLDIRSPGLGDTAMYLCATSRPGRQGAEKLFFGSGTQLSVL.

The chain has TRBV30 and TRBJ2-3, with D maybe TRBD1 (6 bases). The V end lost 1 base, the J end lost 1 base, and 9 bases lay between the germline ends. The CDR3 length is 14 residues. Germline assignment: CDR1 GTSNPN and CDR2 SVGIG (reference sequence). In DNA, the CDR3 is TGTGCCTGGAGTGCCAAGGGGGGCACAGATACGCAGTATTTT. Its translation is CAWSAKGGTDTQYF. Combining the CDR3 with reference TRBV30 and TRBJ2-3 gives the whole variable domain SQTIHQWPATLVQPVGSPLSLECTVEGTSNPNLYWYRQAAGRGLQLLFYSVGIGQISSEVPQNLSASRPQDRQFILSSKKLLLSDSGFYLCAWSAKGGTDTQYFGPGTRLTVL.

The CDR3 coding sequence is TGTGCCAGCACCCGCGGGGGGGGACTAGAGTACTTC. Translated: CASTRGGGLEYF. This rearrangement joins TRBV28 to TRBJ2-7, with 9 bases identical to TRBD2. V was clipped by 7 bases and J by 11 bases; unmatched bases: 9. CDR1 MDHEN and CDR2 SYDVKM come from the germline V gene. This CDR3 has 12 residues.

The chain is built from TRBV28 and TRBJ1-2; 9 positions match TRBD1. J lost 3 bases, V lost 6 bases, and 11 bases had no gene match. Germline V gene lookup returns CDR1 MDHEN and CDR2 SYDVKM. The CDR3 is 16 residues long. The CDR3 bases are TGTGCCAGCAGACCCACGGGACAGGGCTTTTACTATGGCTACACCTTC. Protein sequence: CASRPTGQGFYYGYTF.

The J gene is TRBJ2-5, the V gene TRBV4-2; 11 nucleotides agree with TRBD2. Germline CDR1 and CDR2: LGHNA and YNFKEQ. The CDR3 runs to 16 residues. V lost 3 bases and J lost 2; bases outside the gene matches: 5. The CDR3 DNA reads as TGTGCCAGCAGCCAGAGACTAGCGGGAAATCAAGAGACCCAGTACTTC. Its translation is CASSQRLAGNQETQYF.

The genes are TRBV11-1 and TRBJ1-1, with D unresolved. In germline, CDR1 is SGHAT, CDR2 FQDESV (reference sequence). The V end was cut by 5 bases, the J end by 0 bases, with 10 bases between. This CDR3 is 14 amino acids long. The CDR3 DNA follows: TGTGCCAGCAGCCTCATGCACATGAACACTGAAGCTTTCTTT. This encodes CASSLMHMNTEAFF. Variable domain in full (rest from reference TRBV11-1 and TRBJ1-1): EAEVAQSPRYKITEKSQAVAFWCDPISGHATLYWYRQILGQGPELLVQFQDESVVDDSQLPKDRFSAERLKGVDSTLKIQPAELGDSAMYLCASSLMHMNTEAFFGQGTRLTVV.

The CDR3 DNA follows: TGCGCCAGCAGCTTGGGGTTGACAGGACAGAACACTGAAGCTTTCTTT. Translating gives CASSLGLTGQNTEAFF. V usage is TRBV5-1 and J usage is TRBJ1-1; a possible D gene is TRBD1 (6 bases). This CDR3 contains 16 residues. Germline V gene data show CDR1 as SGHRS and CDR2 as YFSETQ. The V gene lost 0 bases and the J gene lost 1 base, with 13 bases spanning the gap.

The chain joins TRBV2 to TRBJ2-3; 10 bases match TRBD2. V shed 4 bases, J shed 6 bases, and the junction held 7 bases outside the gene matches. Germline loops: CDR1 SNHLY, CDR2 FYNNEI. The CDR3 has 15 amino acids. In DNA form, the CDR3 reads TGTGCCAGCAGTGTAAGAGCGGGAGGGGGTGATACGCAGTATTTT. Amino acids: CASSVRAGGGDTQYF.

The chain uses TRBV30 and TRBJ1-2; 7 positions match TRBD1. CDR1 is GTSNPN and CDR2 is SVGIG in the germline V gene (reference sequence). The CDR3 runs to 13 residues. Trimming took 6 bases from V and 4 from J; bases not matched to a gene: 8. The CDR3 loop is CACARQGGYGYTF. The CDR3 DNA sequence: TGTGCCTGTGCCCGACAGGGAGGCTATGGCTACACCTTC.

The DNA of the CDR3 is TGTGCCAGCAGTTCCCCCGGGACAGGGAGCACTAATGAAAAACTGTTTTTT. The encoded protein is CASSSPGTGSTNEKLFF. V usage is TRBV28 and J usage is TRBJ1-4; 9 nucleotides match TRBD1. V trimming: 4 bases; J trimming: 2 bases; junction bases outside the gene matches: 8. The CDR3 is 17 residues long. CDR1 and CDR2 from the germline V gene are MDHEN and SYDVKM.

The chain employs TRBV7-2 and TRBJ2-7; TRBD2 aligns across 10 bases. Germline CDR1 reads SGHTA; CDR2 reads FQGNSA. V dropped 2 bases and J dropped 3; count of bases not matched to a gene: 7. This CDR3 has 16 amino acids. In nucleotides, the CDR3 is TGTGCCAGCAGCTTACTGGGGACTAGCGCCAACTACGAGCAGTACTTC. It codes for CASSLLGTSANYEQYF.

This clone was found once. V usage is TRBV27 and J usage is TRBJ2-7; D is unclear. CDR3 length: 18 amino acids. Trimming removed 1 base at V and 0 bases at J, with 19 bases between. CDR1 is MNHEY and CDR2 is SMNVEV in the germline V gene (reference sequence). Written as DNA, the CDR3 is TGTGCCAGCAGTTTATATTGGAGAGAGCCTATACACTCCTACGAGCAGTACTTC. Translation: CASSLYWREPIHSYEQYF.

The chain employs TRBV6-1 and TRBJ2-5; D gene ambiguous. The length of the CDR3 is 14 residues. Germline V gene data show CDR1 as MNHNS and CDR2 as SASEGT. Trimming left V 1 base short and J 2 bases short, with 8 bases between. CDR3 residues: CASSEGPRQETQYF. The CDR3 coding sequence is TGTGCCAGCAGTGAAGGCCCCAGACAAGAGACCCAGTACTTC.

The chain employs TRBV28 and TRBJ2-7; tentatively, D is TRBD2 (6 bases). This CDR3 comprises 14 residues. Germline lookup yields CDR1 MDHEN and CDR2 SYDVKM. Trimming pared 4 bases from V and 3 bases from J, leaving 13 bases between. The CDR3 loop reads CASSSRETNYEQYF. CDR3 in DNA: TGTGCCAGCAGTTCCCGGGAGACAAACTACGAGCAGTACTTC.

This chain joins TRBV9 and TRBJ1-2, with D tentatively TRBD1 (5 bases). Germline V CDR1 and CDR2: SGDLS, YYNGEE. The CDR3 runs 17 residues. V lost 0 bases, J lost 8 bases, and 23 bases lay in between. The CDR3 DNA sequence: TGTGCCAGCAGCGTAGAACTGGGCGGAGGGGAACCTTTGGGCTACACCTTC. It yields the protein CASSVELGGGEPLGYTF.